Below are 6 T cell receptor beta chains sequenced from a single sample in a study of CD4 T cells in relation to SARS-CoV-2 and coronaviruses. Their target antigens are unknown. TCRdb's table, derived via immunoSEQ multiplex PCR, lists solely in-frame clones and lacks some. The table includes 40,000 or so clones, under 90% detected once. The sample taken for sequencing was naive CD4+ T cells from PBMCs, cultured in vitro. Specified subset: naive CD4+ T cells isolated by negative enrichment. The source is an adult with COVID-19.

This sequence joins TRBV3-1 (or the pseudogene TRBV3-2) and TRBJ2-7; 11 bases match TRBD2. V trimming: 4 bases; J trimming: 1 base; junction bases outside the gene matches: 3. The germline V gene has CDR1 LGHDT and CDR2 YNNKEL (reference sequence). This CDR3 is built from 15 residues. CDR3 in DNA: TGTGCCAGCAGCCTGGGGACTAGCGGATCCTACGAGCAGTACTTC. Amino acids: CASSLGTSGSYEQYF.

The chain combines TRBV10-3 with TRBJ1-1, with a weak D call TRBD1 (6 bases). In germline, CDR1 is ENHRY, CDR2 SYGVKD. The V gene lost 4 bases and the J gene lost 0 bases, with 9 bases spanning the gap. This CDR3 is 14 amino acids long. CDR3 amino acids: CAISGQDLNTEAFF. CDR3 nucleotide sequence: TGTGCCATCAGTGGACAGGATTTGAACACTGAAGCTTTCTTT.

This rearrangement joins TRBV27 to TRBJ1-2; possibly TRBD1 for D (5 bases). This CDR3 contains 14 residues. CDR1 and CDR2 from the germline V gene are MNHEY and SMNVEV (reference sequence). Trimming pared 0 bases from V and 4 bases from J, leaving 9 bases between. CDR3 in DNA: TGTGCCAGCAGTTTATCTGGGGCTGGCTATGGCTACACCTTC. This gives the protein CASSLSGAGYGYTF.

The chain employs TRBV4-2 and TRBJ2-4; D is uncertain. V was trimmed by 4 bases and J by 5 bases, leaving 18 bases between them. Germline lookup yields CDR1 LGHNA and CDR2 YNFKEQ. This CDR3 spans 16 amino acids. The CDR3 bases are TGTGCCAGCAGCCTGTCCTCGGGTGTGGTTGAAAACATTCAGTACTTC. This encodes CASSLSSGVVENIQYF.

The CDR3 nucleotides read TGTGCCAGCACCTATTCGCCCCGGCTAGCGGGTTACAATGAGCAGTTCTTC. This gives the protein CASTYSPRLAGYNEQFF. V is TRBV7-9 and J is TRBJ2-1; 8 nucleotides line up with TRBD2. Germline V gives CDR1 SEHNR, CDR2 FQNEAQ (reference sequence). CDR3 length: 17 amino acids. Unmatched junction bases numbered 15, after V lost 7 bases and J lost 4 bases.

The DNA of the CDR3 is TGTGCCTGGAGTGCCGGGACAGACACCGGGGAGCTGTTTTTT. Its protein product is CAWSAGTDTGELFF. The rearrangement joins TRBV30 to TRBJ2-2; 7 nucleotides match TRBD1. Losses at the gene ends were 1 base for V and 3 bases for J; bases not matched to a gene: 2. The CDR3 has 14 amino acids. Germline CDR1 reads GTSNPN; CDR2 reads SVGIG (reference sequence).